These 17 T cell receptor beta chains share one sample of origin, sequenced in a study of OX40 agonist ivuxolimab in advanced cancers. The assay was immunoSEQ multiplex PCR, and TCRdb's table has in-frame clones only and misses some. The table shows about 80,000 clones, with around 83% occurring only once. The sequences come from CD4+ or CD8+ T cells sorted from blood, collected in a trial of the OX40 agonist ivuxolimab. These receptors were collected from an adult with an advanced solid tumor such as melanoma, head and neck, liver or kidney cancer.

This chain uses TRBV6-5 with TRBJ1-1; maybe TRBD1 (5 bases). Germline V gene sequence: CDR1 MNHEY, CDR2 SVGAGI. V was clipped by 7 bases and J by 4 bases, with 16 bases between them. The CDR3 spans 14 residues. CDR3 residues: CASKQDTAATEAFF. The CDR3 DNA reads TGTGCCAGCAAACAGGACACGGCGGCCACTGAAGCTTTCTTT.

CDR3: CASSYSALGNQPQHF. In DNA form, the CDR3 reads TGTGCCAGCAGTTACTCAGCTCTAGGCAATCAGCCCCAGCATTTT. The chain is built from TRBV6-5 and TRBJ1-5; D call uncertain. This CDR3 is built from 15 residues. The germline V and J ends were trimmed by 0 bases and 2 bases, with 8 bases remaining between them. Germline V lookup: CDR1 MNHEY, CDR2 SVGAGI.

The chain recombines TRBV2 with TRBJ1-5; 12 nucleotides match TRBD1. The trim removed 6 bases at V and 7 bases at J, leaving 1 base unmatched. CDR1 and CDR2 from the germline V gene are SNHLY and FYNNEI. The CDR3 runs 13 residues. The CDR3 DNA reads TGTGCCAGCAGAGGGACAGGGGGCCAGCCCCAGCATTTT. The encoded protein is CASRGTGGQPQHF.

This sequence joins TRBV4-1 and TRBJ1-3, with 9 bases matching TRBD1. Germline values: CDR1 MGHRA, CDR2 YSYEKL. The CDR3 length is 17 residues. V lost 4 bases and J lost 0; bases outside the gene matches: 7. This CDR3 reads CASSPRQGVYSGNTIYF. CDR3 bases: TGCGCCAGCAGCCCACGACAGGGGGTGTACTCTGGAAACACCATATATTTT.

The gene calls are TRBV30 and TRBJ2-2; D might be TRBD2 (5 bases). The length of the CDR3 is 14 residues. V dropped 7 bases and J dropped 3 bases, with 15 bases sitting between them. Germline CDR1 reads GTSNPN; CDR2 reads SVGIG (reference sequence). The CDR3 region has the DNA TGTGCCTCAATGAGGGTGATGTACACCGGGGAGCTGTTTTTT. This encodes CASMRVMYTGELFF.

The rearrangement links TRBV28 to TRBJ1-4; the D gene is possibly TRBD1 (6 bases). The CDR3 length is 16 residues. CDR1 MDHEN and CDR2 SYDVKM come from the germline V gene. The V gene lost 6 bases and the J gene lost 5 bases, with 19 bases spanning the gap. The CDR3 sequence is CASRVEGRGGNEKLFF. In nucleotides, the CDR3 is TGTGCCAGCAGGGTCGAAGGGAGGGGGGGGAATGAAAAACTGTTTTTT.

The V gene is TRBV18, the J gene TRBJ1-1; TRBD1 matches at 10 bases. CDR1 is KGHSH and CDR2 is LQKENI in the germline V gene. Unmatched junction bases numbered 10, after V lost 1 base and J lost 5 bases. The CDR3 spans 17 residues. The CDR3 DNA sequence: TGTGCCAGCTCACCACAGACAGGGGGCGTAAGGCAGACTGAAGCTTTCTTT. This sequence encodes CASSPQTGGVRQTEAFF.

This clone was seen a single time. The V call is TRBV7-3, the J call TRBJ2-1; the match to TRBD1 covers 7 bases. The germline CDR1 and CDR2 sequences are SGHTA and FQGTGA. V lost 4 bases, J lost 5 bases, and 8 bases stayed unmatched. The CDR3 is 15 residues long. Here the CDR3 DNA reads TGTGCCAGCAGCTCGACAGGGCCGCACGACAATGAGCAGTTCTTC. Protein product: CASSSTGPHDNEQFF.

This rearrangement joins TRBV2 to TRBJ2-1, with no clear D. The CDR3 sequence is 15 residues long. V dropped 6 bases and J dropped 0 bases, with 12 bases sitting between them. Germline V gene data show CDR1 as SNHLY and CDR2 as FYNNEI. CDR3 amino acids: CASRQATSSYNEQFF. The CDR3 DNA follows: TGTGCCAGCAGGCAGGCTACCAGCTCCTACAATGAGCAGTTCTTC. Using reference TRBV2 and TRBJ2-1 for the parts outside the CDR3, the full variable domain is EPEVTQTPSHQVTQMGQEVILRCVPISNHLYFYWYRQILGQKVEFLVSFYNNEISEKSEIFDDQFSVERPDGSNFTLKIRSTKLEDSAMYFCASRQATSSYNEQFFGPGTRLTVL.

CDR3 sequence reads: CASSPGTGDYGYTF. The DNA of the CDR3 is TGTGCCAGCAGCCCCGGGACAGGGGACTATGGCTACACCTTC. The chain carries TRBV7-2 and TRBJ1-2, with 10 positions matching TRBD1. The length of the CDR3 is 14 residues. Germline CDR1 reads SGHTA; CDR2 reads FQGNSA. With V trimmed by 5 bases and J by 3 bases, 3 bases remained unmatched.

This chain links TRBV7-8 with TRBJ1-1; TRBD1 is a possible D gene (5 bases). The germline gives CDR1 SGHVS, CDR2 FQNEAQ. V was shortened by 1 base and J by 5 bases, with 8 bases between the two germline ends. The CDR3 loop spans 13 amino acids. CDR3: CASSLERTTEAFF. In DNA form, the CDR3 reads TGTGCCAGCAGCTTAGAGAGGACAACTGAAGCTTTCTTT.

The genes are TRBV19 and TRBJ2-7; tentatively, D is TRBD1 (5 bases). Trimming took 3 bases from V and 9 from J, leaving 15 bases between them. This CDR3 is built from 13 residues. Germline assignment: CDR1 LNHDA and CDR2 SQIVND (reference sequence). CDR3 DNA: TGTGCCAGTAGTATCTCGGCCGTTACAGGGCAGTACTTC. This sequence encodes CASSISAVTGQYF.

The V gene is TRBV19, the J gene TRBJ2-1, with 12 bases identical to TRBD1. This CDR3 region has 17 residues. Germline V gives CDR1 LNHDA, CDR2 SQIVND (reference sequence). J gave up 2 bases and V 0 bases, and 2 bases lay outside the gene matches. The CDR3 DNA reads as TGTGCCAGTAGTATAGAAGGGGACAGGGGGCCCTACAATGAGCAGTTCTTC. Residues: CASSIEGDRGPYNEQFF. Looking up the rest from reference TRBV19 and TRBJ2-1 gives the full variable domain: DGGITQSPKYLFRKEGQNVTLSCEQNLNHDAMYWYRQDPGQGLRLIYYSQIVNDFQKGDIAEGYSVSREKKESFPLTVTSAQKNPTAFYLCASSIEGDRGPYNEQFFGPGTRLTVL.

The rearrangement uses TRBV30 and TRBJ1-1; tentatively, D is TRBD1 (6 bases). The V end was cut by 5 bases, the J end by 4 bases, with 14 bases between. The CDR3 totals 13 residues. The germline gives CDR1 GTSNPN, CDR2 SVGIG (reference sequence). The CDR3 here is CAWQTGSGTEAFF. The CDR3 DNA follows: TGTGCCTGGCAGACAGGCTCAGGCACTGAAGCTTTCTTT.

This chain links TRBV4-1 with TRBJ1-2; TRBD1 might be the D (5 bases). Germline CDR1 is MGHRA and CDR2 is YSYEKL. V lost 1 base and J lost 2, with 5 bases in between. This CDR3 contains 13 residues. The CDR3 protein is CASSQGQNYGYTF. CDR3 bases: TGCGCCAGCAGCCAAGGACAGAACTATGGCTACACCTTC.

V and J are TRBV6-4 and TRBJ2-1; 9 nucleotides line up with TRBD2. This CDR3 comprises 14 residues. V was pared by 2 bases and J by 9 bases, with 5 bases of the junction left unmatched. Germline CDR1 and CDR2: MRHNA and SNTAGT. The CDR3 bases are TGTGCCAGCAGTGACCAGGGACTAGCATTTGAGCAGTTCTTC. Translated: CASSDQGLAFEQFF.

The chain links TRBV7-2 to TRBJ2-7, with 8 bases matching TRBD2. CDR3 length: 15 amino acids. V shed 4 bases and J 3 bases; nucleotides not matched to a gene: 8. Germline CDR1 SGHTA, CDR2 FQGNSA. The CDR3 DNA reads as TGTGCCAGCAGCTCCCGGCCAGCGGGAGACTACGAGCAGTACTTC. It specifies CASSSRPAGDYEQYF.